Shown below are 28 T cell receptor beta chains from a single sample sequenced in a study of cytomegalovirus exposure and HLA in healthy donors. With 60 Vbeta and 13 Jbeta primers, the PCR was carried out. TCRdb's table, derived via immunoSEQ multiplex PCR, lists solely in-frame clones and lacks some. The table has about 150,000 clones, 80% seen once. Sequencing was carried out using PBMCs. These receptors all stem from a man in his thirties or forties in good health and CMV-seronegative.

The chain recombines TRBV15 with TRBJ2-7; TRBD1 agrees at 7 bases. Germline V gene sequence: CDR1 LNHNV, CDR2 YYDKDF (reference sequence). The CDR3 contains 14 residues. Trimming at V came to 8 bases and at J to 1 base, leaving 8 bases not matched to a gene. CDR3 nucleotides: TGTGCCACCTCCTCGGACAGGTCATCCTACGAGCAGTACTTC. Its translation is CATSSDRSSYEQYF.

Concerning this clone: A junction end diverges from the germline sequence, so it may reflect a read error. CDR3 DNA sequence: TGTGCCAGCAGCCAATCGGGACAGGGCCGAGGGGGGGACTTT. Protein product: CASSQSGQGRGGDF. V usage is TRBV16 and J usage is TRBJ1-1; 9 nucleotides line up with TRBD1. This CDR3 has 14 amino acids. Per the germline V gene, CDR1 is KGHSY and CDR2 is FQNENV.

The J gene is TRBJ2-1, the V gene TRBV11-3, with D perhaps matching TRBD2 (6 bases). CDR3 length equals 15 residues. Germline loops: CDR1 SGHNT, CDR2 YENEEA. V lost 4 bases, J lost 0 bases, and 10 bases lay in between. CDR3 region: CASSSPGSSYNEQFF. CDR3 DNA sequence: TGTGCCAGCAGCTCCCCCGGGAGCTCCTACAATGAGCAGTTCTTC.

The J gene is TRBJ1-2, the V gene TRBV19; TRBD1 matches 7 bases. With V trimmed by 6 bases and J by 2 bases, 18 bases remained unmatched. Per germline, CDR1 LNHDA and CDR2 SQIVND (reference sequence). CDR3 length: 18 residues. In DNA form, the CDR3 reads TGTGCCAGTAGCCAGAGTGGCAGGGGGATTACTTCGAACTATGGCTACACCTTC. Translation gives CASSQSGRGITSNYGYTF.

Here the CDR3 reads CASRYGQGYTEAFF. DNA of the CDR3: TGTGCCAGCAGGTACGGACAGGGGTACACTGAAGCTTTCTTT. The chain uses TRBV6-5 and TRBJ1-1, with 9 bases lining up with TRBD1. Germline V lookup: CDR1 MNHEY, CDR2 SVGAGI. The CDR3 is made up of 14 amino acids. V was clipped by 6 bases and J by 3 bases; unmatched bases: 5.

The chain carries TRBV14 and TRBJ1-4; unclear D gene. Germline V gene sequence: CDR1 SGHDN, CDR2 FVKESK. This CDR3 has 14 amino acids. The V end lost 1 base, the J end lost 10 bases, and 13 bases lay between the germline ends. CDR3 residues: CASSQGVLEGKLFF. The CDR3 nucleotides are TGTGCCAGCAGCCAAGGAGTATTAGAGGGAAAACTGTTTTTT.

The rearrangement uses TRBV7-9 and TRBJ2-3; tentatively, D is TRBD1 (7 bases). V was shortened by 11 bases and J by 2 bases, with 14 bases between the two germline ends. The CDR3 totals 13 residues. Germline CDR1 SEHNR, CDR2 FQNEAQ (reference sequence). The CDR3 DNA reads as TGTGCCCTTGGAGGGGGCTTCACAGATACGCAGTATTTT. Its protein product is CALGGGFTDTQYF.

V is TRBV25-1 and J is TRBJ2-1; the match to TRBD2 covers 7 bases. Germline CDR1 and CDR2: MGHDK and SYGVNS. The V segment lost 4 bases and the J segment 0 bases; nucleotides outside the gene matches: 0. CDR3 length: 14 amino acids. CDR3 loop: CASSASGSYNEQFF. The DNA of the CDR3 is TGTGCCAGCAGTGCTAGCGGCTCCTACAATGAGCAGTTCTTC.

This clone is a singleton in its sample. The CDR3 reads CASSSPGGGYIQYF. The CDR3, as DNA: TGTGCCAGCAGTTCCCCGGGGGGCGGGTACATTCAGTACTTC. The rearrangement links TRBV28 to TRBJ2-4; D perhaps matches TRBD2 (7 bases). Germline V CDR1 and CDR2: MDHEN, SYDVKM. The V and J ends lost 4 bases and 8 bases respectively, with 15 bases between them. CDR3 length equals 14 residues.

The chain combines TRBV5-1 with TRBJ2-3; D may be TRBD1 (9 bases). This CDR3 has 16 residues. With 3 bases removed from V and 4 bases from J, the gap between germline ends came to 18 bases. The germline gives CDR1 SGHRS, CDR2 YFSETQ. For the CDR3, the DNA is TGCGCCAGCAGCTCGGGAGGGACAGGGAGGGCAGATACGCAGTATTTT. Its translation: CASSSGGTGRADTQYF. The variable domain in full, with the rest retrieved from reference TRBV5-1 and TRBJ2-3, is KAGVTQTPRYLIKTRGQQVTLSCSPISGHRSVSWYQQTPGQGLQFLFEYFSETQRNKGNFPGRFSGRQFSNSRSEMNVSTLELGDSALYLCASSSGGTGRADTQYFGPGTRLTVL.

V is TRBV18 and J is TRBJ1-5; 7 bases are shared with TRBD1. Germline V lookup: CDR1 KGHSH, CDR2 LQKENI. This CDR3 is built from 13 residues. V lost 6 bases, J lost 6 bases, and 5 bases stayed unmatched. As DNA, the CDR3 is TGTGCCAGCTCGCCAGGGGGGGCTCAGCCCCAGCATTTT. Amino acid sequence: CASSPGGAQPQHF.

Only one count was recorded for this clone. V usage is TRBV9 and J usage is TRBJ2-7; D might be TRBD2 (8 bases). Germline CDR1 is SGDLS and CDR2 is YYNGEE. Trimming cost V 4 bases and J 0 bases, with 23 bases left between them. The CDR3 length is 18 residues. The CDR3, as DNA: TGTGCCAGCAGCACACCCCGGGGGGGACAGCCATTCTCCTACGAGCAGTACTTC. Translating it yields CASSTPRGGQPFSYEQYF.

This clone appeared a few times. This chain joins TRBV7-9 and TRBJ1-2; a possible D gene is TRBD1 (6 bases). The CDR3 is 13 amino acids. In germline, CDR1 is SEHNR, CDR2 FQNEAQ (reference sequence). V was clipped by 6 bases and J by 8 bases, with 16 bases between them. The CDR3 spells CASSLNTGYGYTF. CDR3 nucleotide sequence: TGTGCCAGCAGTCTCAATACAGGGTACGGCTACACCTTC.

The chain recombines TRBV28 with TRBJ2-7, with D perhaps TRBD1 (5 bases). Germline CDR1 and CDR2: MDHEN and SYDVKM. The CDR3 is made up of 15 amino acids. Trimming cost V 1 base and J 1 base, with 11 bases left between them. The DNA of the CDR3 is TGTGCCAGCAGTTTATTAGGGGTTTCTTCCTACGAGCAGTACTTC. Its protein product is CASSLLGVSSYEQYF.

The rearrangement joins TRBV13 to TRBJ1-1; D gene ambiguous. V lost 5 bases, J lost 1 base, and 8 bases lay in between. The CDR3 runs 13 residues. Looked up from germline, CDR1 is PRHDT and CDR2 is FYEKMQ (reference sequence). CDR3 protein: CASSPLPNTEAFF. CDR3 DNA: TGTGCCAGCAGCCCCCTACCGAACACTGAAGCTTTCTTT. Combining the CDR3 with reference TRBV13 and TRBJ1-1 gives the whole variable domain AAGVIQSPRHLIKEKRETATLKCYPIPRHDTVYWYQQGPGQDPQFLISFYEKMQSDKGSIPDRFSAQQFSDYHSELNMSSLELGDSALYFCASSPLPNTEAFFGQGTRLTVV.

The V and J genes are TRBV14 and TRBJ1-5; D is unresolved. The V gene lost 1 base and the J gene lost 7 bases, with 8 bases spanning the gap. From germline, CDR1 is SGHDN and CDR2 FVKESK. CDR3 length: 13 residues. The CDR3 DNA reads as TGTGCCAGCAGCCAAGGAACTTTCCAGCCCCAGCATTTT. The encoded protein is CASSQGTFQPQHF. Using reference TRBV14 and TRBJ1-5 for the parts outside the CDR3, the full variable domain is EAGVTQFPSHSVIEKGQTVTLRCDPISGHDNLYWYRRVMGKEIKFLLHFVKESKQDESGMPNNRFLAERTGGTYSTLKVQPAELEDSGVYFCASSQGTFQPQHFGDGTRLSIL.

The V gene is TRBV28, the J gene TRBJ2-7; possible D gene TRBD1, 6 bases. With 3 bases removed from V and 0 bases from J, the gap between germline ends came to 12 bases. CDR1 MDHEN and CDR2 SYDVKM come from the germline V gene. The CDR3 is 15 residues long. The CDR3 loop is CASSFRGQNSYEQYF. In DNA, the CDR3 is TGTGCCAGCAGTTTCCGTGGACAGAACTCCTACGAGCAGTACTTC.

The V call is TRBV28, the J call TRBJ2-7; 7 nucleotides match TRBD2. CDR1 is MDHEN, CDR2 SYDVKM, per germline. This CDR3 has 13 residues. V trimming: 6 bases; J trimming: 5 bases; junction bases outside the gene matches: 7. The CDR3 loop reads CASRPPGLNEQYF. The DNA of the CDR3 is TGTGCCAGCAGGCCTCCGGGACTAAACGAGCAGTACTTC. Filled out from reference TRBV28 and TRBJ2-7, the complete variable domain reads DVKVTQSSRYLVKRTGEKVFLECVQDMDHENMFWYRQDPGLGLRLIYFSYDVKMKEKGDIPEGYSVSREKKERFSLILESASTNQTSMYLCASRPPGLNEQYFGPGTRLTVT.

The chain uses TRBV5-6 and TRBJ2-5, with TRBD2 matching over 8 bases. J lost 5 bases, V lost 2 bases, and 8 bases had no gene match. CDR3 length: 15 residues. The germline V gene has CDR1 SGHDT and CDR2 YYEEEE. CDR3 region: CASSFEAGGHETQYF. CDR3 DNA sequence: TGTGCCAGCAGCTTTGAGGCGGGAGGACACGAGACCCAGTACTTC. Full variable domain (outside the CDR3, taken from reference TRBV5-6 and TRBJ2-5): DAGVTQSPTHLIKTRGQQVTLRCSPKSGHDTVSWYQQALGQGPQFIFQYYEEEERQRGNFPDRFSGHQFPNYSSELNVNALLLGDSALYLCASSFEAGGHETQYFGPGTRLLVL.

This CDR3 is CASSIGGHDEQYF. The CDR3 bases are TGTGCCAGTAGTATTGGTGGCCACGACGAGCAGTACTTC. V and J are TRBV19 and TRBJ2-7; D uncertain. This CDR3 has 13 amino acids. V lost 3 bases, J lost 5 bases, and 11 bases lay in between. Looked up from germline, CDR1 is LNHDA and CDR2 is SQIVND (reference sequence). Based on the CDR3 plus reference TRBV19 and TRBJ2-7, the full variable domain is DGGITQSPKYLFRKEGQNVTLSCEQNLNHDAMYWYRQDPGQGLRLIYYSQIVNDFQKGDIAEGYSVSREKKESFPLTVTSAQKNPTAFYLCASSIGGHDEQYFGPGTRLTVT.

The rearrangement uses TRBV7-6 and TRBJ2-7, with D possibly matching TRBD2 (5 bases). Looked up from germline, CDR1 is SGHVS and CDR2 is FNYEAQ. Trimming removed 5 bases from V and 6 bases from J, with 20 bases in between. This CDR3 has 15 amino acids. The CDR3 sequence is CASSPSVYAGAEQYF. CDR3 in DNA: TGTGCCAGCAGCCCCTCGGTCTACGCGGGCGCCGAGCAGTACTTC. The variable domain in full, completed from reference TRBV7-6 and TRBJ2-7, reads GAGVSQSPRYKVTKRGQDVALRCDPISGHVSLYWYRQALGQGPEFLTYFNYEAQQDKSGLPNDRFSAERPEGSISTLTIQRTEQRDSAMYRCASSPSVYAGAEQYFGPGTRLTVT.

V and J are TRBV9 and TRBJ2-2; no clear D. This CDR3 region has 14 residues. Per germline, CDR1 SGDLS and CDR2 YYNGEE. With 0 bases removed from V and 1 base from J, the gap between germline ends came to 4 bases. The CDR3 reads CASSVALNTGELFF. The CDR3 DNA reads as TGTGCCAGCAGCGTAGCTCTGAACACCGGGGAGCTGTTTTTT.

V gene TRBV6-5 combines with J gene TRBJ1-2; TRBD1 might be the D (5 bases). Germline CDR1 is MNHEY and CDR2 is SVGAGI. This CDR3 comprises 16 residues. Trimming shortened V by 0 bases and J by 5 bases, and 16 bases separated the two germline ends. In DNA, the CDR3 is TGTGCCAGCAGTTACTCCCTAAACTCAGGGAATTATGGCTACACCTTC. Its translation is CASSYSLNSGNYGYTF.

In the case of this clone: Other DNA sequences in the sample encode the same CDR3. CDR3 residues: CASSDRDRGTEAFF. CDR3 in DNA: TGTGCCAGCAGCGACCGGGACAGGGGGACTGAAGCTTTCTTT. The chain employs TRBV9 and TRBJ1-1; 11 positions agree with TRBD1. Trimming removed 3 bases from V and 5 bases from J; junction bases left unmatched: 3. The germline gives CDR1 SGDLS, CDR2 YYNGEE. The CDR3 contains 14 residues.

J is TRBJ1-1 and V is TRBV30; the match to TRBD1 covers 8 bases. Per the germline V gene, CDR1 is GTSNPN and CDR2 is SVGIG (reference sequence). The J segment lost 2 bases and the V segment lost 7 bases, leaving 9 bases of the junction unmatched. This CDR3 has 14 amino acids. DNA of the CDR3: TGTGCCTTGGACCGGACAGGGCCAAACACTGAAGCTTTCTTT. This gives the protein CALDRTGPNTEAFF.

This clone was found once. J is TRBJ2-7 and V is TRBV27; TRBD2 is a possible D gene (6 bases). Germline values: CDR1 MNHEY, CDR2 SMNVEV (reference sequence). CDR3 length: 16 residues. V was pared by 6 bases and J by 0 bases, with 18 bases between. CDR3 sequence: CASSPGSGQSSYEQYF. The DNA for the CDR3 is TGTGCCAGCAGCCCTGGGAGCGGGCAGAGCTCCTACGAGCAGTACTTC.

This rearrangement joins TRBV10-3 to TRBJ1-3; D might be TRBD1 (5 bases). The CDR3 has 13 residues. Germline lookup yields CDR1 ENHRY and CDR2 SYGVKD. V lost 11 bases and J 0 bases, leaving 11 bases between the germline ends. The CDR3 DNA is TGTGCCTCCACAACAGGCTCTGGAAACACCATATATTTT. This encodes CASTTGSGNTIYF.

DNA for the CDR3: TGCAGCATCATGGACACCCGCTCCTACGAGCAGTACTTC. Encoded protein: CSIMDTRSYEQYF. The J gene is TRBJ2-7, the V gene TRBV29-1; tentative D call: TRBD1 (5 bases). The CDR3 is made up of 13 amino acids. Trimming removed 8 bases from V and 0 bases from J, with 14 bases in between. From germline, CDR1 is SQVTM and CDR2 ANQGSEA.